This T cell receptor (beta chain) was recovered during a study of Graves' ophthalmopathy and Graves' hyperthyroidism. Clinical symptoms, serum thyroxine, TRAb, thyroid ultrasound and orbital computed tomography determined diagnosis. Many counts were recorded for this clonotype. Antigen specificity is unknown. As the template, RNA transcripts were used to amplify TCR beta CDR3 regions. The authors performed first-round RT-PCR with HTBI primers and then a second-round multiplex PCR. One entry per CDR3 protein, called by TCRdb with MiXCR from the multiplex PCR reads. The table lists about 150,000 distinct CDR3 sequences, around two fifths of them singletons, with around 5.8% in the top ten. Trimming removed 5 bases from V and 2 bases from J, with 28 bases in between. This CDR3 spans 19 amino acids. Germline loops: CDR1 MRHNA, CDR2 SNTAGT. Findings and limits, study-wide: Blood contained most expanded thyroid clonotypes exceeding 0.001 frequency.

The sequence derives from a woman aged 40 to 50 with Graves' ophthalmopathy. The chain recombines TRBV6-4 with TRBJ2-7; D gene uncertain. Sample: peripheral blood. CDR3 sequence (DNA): TGTGCCAGCAGTCGTGGTCTTGGGAATAGGCAAATGCCCGCCTACGAGCAGTACTTC. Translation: CASSRGLGNRQMPAYEQYF.